The sample holds a few counts of the clone carrying this T cell receptor (beta chain). MiXCR, applied by TCRdb to the RT-PCR reads, yields one record per CDR3 protein. The sample has hundreds of thousands of distinct CDR3 sequences, about 14% seen once. Trimming took off 1 base at V and 3 bases at J, with 13 bases between the two ends. The CDR3 covers 17 residues. CDR1 and CDR2 from the germline V gene are SGHTA and FQGNSA. The TCR originated in a female donor in good health, serving as a healthy control. The source material was memory CD4+ T cells from blood. V gene TRBV7-2 combines with J gene TRBJ2-6; D not certain. The CDR3 region is CASSLVGGFLGANVLTF. The CDR3 region has the DNA TGTGCCAGCAGCTTAGTGGGTGGGTTCCTTGGGGCCAACGTCCTGACTTTC.